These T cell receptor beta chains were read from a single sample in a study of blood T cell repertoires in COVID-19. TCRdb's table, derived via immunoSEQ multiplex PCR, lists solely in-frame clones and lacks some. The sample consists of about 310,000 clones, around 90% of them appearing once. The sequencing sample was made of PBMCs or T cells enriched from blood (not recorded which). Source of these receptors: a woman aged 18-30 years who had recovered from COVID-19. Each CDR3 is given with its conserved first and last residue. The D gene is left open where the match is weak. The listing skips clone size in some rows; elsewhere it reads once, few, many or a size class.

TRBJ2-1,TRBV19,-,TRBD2,CASSPSGAQRYEQFF,TGTGCCAGTAGCCCCAGCGGGGCTCAGCGGTATGAGCAGTTCTTC
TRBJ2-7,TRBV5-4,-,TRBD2,CASSLRLAGVNEQYF,TGTGCCAGCAGCCTACGACTAGCGGGAGTCAACGAGCAGTACTTC
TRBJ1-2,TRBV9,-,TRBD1,CASSPRTGIYGYTF,TGTGCCAGCAGCCCAAGGACAGGGATCTATGGCTACACCTTC
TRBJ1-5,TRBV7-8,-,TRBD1,CASSSGPGQVGQPQHF,TGTGCCAGCAGCTCCGGCCCAGGACAGGTGGGTCAGCCCCAGCATTTT
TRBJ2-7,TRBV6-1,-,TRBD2,CASSEAWMTSGYEQYF,TGTGCCAGCAGTGAAGCGTGGATGACTAGCGGGTACGAGCAGTACTTC
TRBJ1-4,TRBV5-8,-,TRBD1,CASSPDRAPNEKLFF,TGTGCCAGCAGCCCCGACAGGGCCCCTAATGAAAAACTGTTTTTT
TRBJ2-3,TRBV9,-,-,CASSVRETLRTDTQYF,TGTGCCAGCAGCGTGAGGGAAACGCTACGCACAGATACGCAGTATTTT
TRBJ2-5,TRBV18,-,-,CASSRDRKETQYF,TGTGCCAGCTCACGCGACAGGAAAGAGACCCAGTACTTC
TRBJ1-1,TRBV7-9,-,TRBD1,CASRKGQGSLNTEAFF,TGTGCCAGCAGAAAGGGACAGGGGTCCCTCAACACTGAAGCTTTCTTT
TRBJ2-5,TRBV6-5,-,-,CASSHLRVRETQYF,TGTGCCAGCAGTCACCTCCGGGTCCGAGAGACCCAGTACTTC
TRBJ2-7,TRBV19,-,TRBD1,CASSLGTGGPLEQYF,TGTGCCAGTAGCCTAGGGACAGGGGGACCCCTCGAGCAGTACTTC
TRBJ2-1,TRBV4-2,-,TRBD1,CASSQVGTGIEQFF,TGTGCCAGCAGCCAAGTCGGGACAGGGATTGAGCAGTTCTTC
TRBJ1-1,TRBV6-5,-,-,CASSIQGRNTEAFF,TGTGCCAGCAGTATACAGGGAAGGAACACTGAAGCTTTCTTT
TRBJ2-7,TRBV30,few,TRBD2,CAWSVGGSGGYEQYF,TGTGCCTGGAGTGTCGGGGGGAGCGGGGGCTACGAGCAGTACTTC
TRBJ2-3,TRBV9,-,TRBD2,CASSVSGGGADTQYF,TGTGCCAGCAGCGTTAGCGGGGGTGGGGCAGATACGCAGTATTTT
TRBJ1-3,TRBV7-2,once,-,CASSLVPGSGNTIYF,TGTGCCAGCAGCTTAGTGCCGGGCTCTGGAAACACCATATATTTT
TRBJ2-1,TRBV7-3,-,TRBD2,CASSLIVSGGYNEQFF,TGTGCCAGCAGCTTAATTGTGTCGGGAGGATACAATGAGCAGTTCTTC
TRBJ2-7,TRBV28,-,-,CATTKTGVTYEQYF,TGTGCCACCACTAAGACAGGCGTGACCTACGAGCAGTACTTC
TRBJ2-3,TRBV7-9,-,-,CASSLGVVRTDTQYF,TGTGCCAGCAGCTTAGGCGTTGTCAGGACAGATACGCAGTATTTT
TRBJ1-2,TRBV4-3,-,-,CASSQTTPGEGDHGYTF,TGCGCCAGCAGCCAAACTACGCCAGGGGAGGGTGACCATGGCTACACCTTC
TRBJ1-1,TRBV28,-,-,CASSLPLGGNTEAFF,TGTGCCAGCAGTTTACCCCTCGGGGGAAATACTGAAGCTTTCTTT
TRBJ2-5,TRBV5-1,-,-,CASSLAGDYETQYF,TGCGCCAGCAGCTTGGCAGGGGATTATGAGACCCAGTACTTC
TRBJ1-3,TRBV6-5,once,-,CASSFPGAGNTIYF,TGTGCCAGCAGTTTCCCGGGTGCGGGAAACACCATATATTTT
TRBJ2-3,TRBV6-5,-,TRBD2,CASRLAGGQTQYF,TGTGCCAGCAGACTAGCGGGAGGCCAGACGCAGTATTTT
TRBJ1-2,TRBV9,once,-,CASSAGGGGPRFYGYTF,TGTGCCAGCAGCGCGGGAGGTGGGGGGCCCAGGTTCTATGGCTACACCTTC
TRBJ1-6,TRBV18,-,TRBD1,CASSPGQGVSSPLHF,TGTGCCAGCTCACCAGGACAGGGCGTGAGTTCACCCCTCCACTTT
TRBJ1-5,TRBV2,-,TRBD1,CASSVFTGGRQPQHF,TGTGCCAGCAGTGTTTTTACAGGGGGCCGGCAGCCCCAGCATTTT
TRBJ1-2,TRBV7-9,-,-,CASSLERGRYYGYTF,TGTGCCAGCAGCTTAGAACGTGGGCGATACTATGGCTACACCTTC
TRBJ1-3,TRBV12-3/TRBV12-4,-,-,CASSFSENTIYF,TGTGCCAGCAGTTTTAGCGAAAACACCATATATTTT
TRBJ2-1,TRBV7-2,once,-,CASSFLITVNEQFF,TGTGCCAGCAGCTTCCTTATTACAGTCAATGAGCAGTTCTTC
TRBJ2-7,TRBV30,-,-,CAWAKDSTYEQYF,TGTGCCTGGGCAAAGGACAGCACCTACGAGCAGTACTTC